These 27 T cell receptor beta chains share one sample of origin, sequenced in a study of T cells in Graves' hyperthyroidism and ophthalmopathy. Template material for amplifying TCR beta CDR3 regions consisted of RNA transcripts. TCR CDR3 regions were first amplified by RT-PCR with HTBI primers. Each CDR3 protein gets one entry after TCRdb re-called the multiplex PCR reads with MiXCR. The table lists about 510,000 distinct CDR3 sequences, 13% to 15% of them singletons. The sample taken for sequencing was blood. The receptors were gathered from a middle-aged woman with Graves' hyperthyroidism.

This clonotype was observed many times. The chain carries TRBV28 and TRBJ1-2, with 9 bases fitting TRBD1. The CDR3 contains 16 residues. Germline V gives CDR1 MDHEN, CDR2 SYDVKM. With 2 bases clipped from V and 2 bases from J, the junction kept 6 bases outside the gene matches. CDR3 sequence reads: CASSLGGQGANYGYTF. CDR3 DNA sequence: TGTGCCAGCAGTTTAGGGGGACAGGGTGCAAACTATGGCTACACCTTC.

The chain has TRBV7-2 and TRBJ2-5; 8 bases agree with TRBD2. The V and J ends lost 5 bases and 2 bases, in that order; junction bases with no gene match: 13. CDR1 SGHTA and CDR2 FQGNSA come from the germline V gene. The CDR3 contains 17 residues. The DNA of the CDR3 is TGTGCCAGCAGCCCAACGCCGAGACTAGCGTTTCAAGAGACCCAGTACTTC. Amino acids: CASSPTPRLAFQETQYF.

V gene TRBV20-1 combines with J gene TRBJ2-1; TRBD2 matches at 11 bases. The CDR3 covers 15 residues. The trim removed 4 bases at V and 0 bases at J, leaving 2 bases unmatched. CDR1 and CDR2 from the germline V gene are DFQATT and SNEGSKA (reference sequence). The chain's CDR3 is CSATSGRSSYNEQFF. CDR3 bases: TGCAGTGCTACTAGCGGGAGGAGCTCCTACAATGAGCAGTTCTTC.

The chain combines TRBV3-1 with TRBJ2-6, with no clear D. V lost 4 bases and J lost 1, with 8 bases in between. Germline V gene data show CDR1 as LGHDT and CDR2 as YNNKEL (reference sequence). This CDR3 comprises 15 residues. The CDR3, as DNA: TGTGCCAGCAGCCTAGACCAGTCTGGGGCCAACGTCCTGACTTTC. Amino acids: CASSLDQSGANVLTF.

This clonotype was recorded at least ten times. V gene TRBV11-3 combines with J gene TRBJ2-1; TRBD2 agrees at 8 bases. The V gene end was trimmed by 5 bases and the J gene end by 4 bases; junction bases not matched to a gene: 13. From germline, CDR1 is SGHNT and CDR2 YENEEA. The CDR3 has 17 amino acids. In DNA form, the CDR3 reads TGTGCCAGCAGCCCACGAATGAGCGGGAGAACTTACAATGAGCAGTTCTTC. Translated: CASSPRMSGRTYNEQFF.

The rearrangement uses TRBV14 and TRBJ1-6; D not resolved. Germline V lookup: CDR1 SGHDN, CDR2 FVKESK. The CDR3 is 15 residues long. V lost 4 bases and J lost 9, with 16 bases in between. CDR3 DNA sequence: TGTGCCAGCAGCCGCGGACTACCCGGAGGTTCACCCCTCCACTTT. It translates to CASSRGLPGGSPLHF.

V gene TRBV10-3 combines with J gene TRBJ2-1; D not certain. Germline CDR1 is ENHRY and CDR2 is SYGVKD. The CDR3 spans 12 residues. With 4 bases removed from V and 4 bases from J, the gap between germline ends came to 5 bases. DNA of the CDR3: TGTGCCATCAGTGGGAGATACAATGAGCAGTTCTTC. It encodes CAISGRYNEQFF.

This clonotype was recorded a few times. The genes are TRBV28 and TRBJ1-2, with 12 bases lining up with TRBD1. Germline assignment: CDR1 MDHEN and CDR2 SYDVKM. CDR3 length equals 11 residues. Germline trimming cut 10 bases from V and 14 bases from J; bases unmatched to any gene: 8. CDR3 loop: CATGTGGAGTF. CDR3 nucleotides: TGTGCCACTGGGACAGGGGGCGCCGGGACCTTC.

This clonotype appeared many times. The chain combines TRBV11-3 with TRBJ1-1, with D possibly being TRBD1 (5 bases). This CDR3 has 15 amino acids. Germline CDR1 reads SGHNT; CDR2 reads YENEEA. With 5 bases removed from V and 1 base from J, the gap between germline ends came to 14 bases. As DNA, the CDR3 is TGTGCCAGCAGCCCCATAGACAGTTCGAACACTGAAGCTTTCTTT. Protein sequence: CASSPIDSSNTEAFF.

This clonotype has only a few counts. The J gene is TRBJ2-5, the V gene TRBV24-1, with a weak D call TRBD1 (6 bases). Deletions cut 0 bases from V and 2 bases from J, with 15 bases between. Germline lookup yields CDR1 KGHDR and CDR2 SFDVKD. The CDR3 spans 17 residues. CDR3 amino acids: CATSDLRPGDVQETQYF. The DNA of the CDR3 is TGTGCCACCAGTGATTTGCGCCCAGGGGATGTACAAGAGACCCAGTACTTC.

This clonotype was picked up many times. The genes are TRBV27 and TRBJ2-1, with D perhaps matching TRBD1 (6 bases). Per germline, CDR1 MNHEY and CDR2 SMNVEV (reference sequence). This CDR3 contains 17 residues. Trimming removed 7 bases at V and 5 bases at J, with 24 bases between. This CDR3 is CASTPRGFERLHNEQFF. The CDR3 DNA follows: TGTGCCAGCACCCCGAGGGGGTTCGAAAGACTGCACAATGAGCAGTTCTTC.

This clonotype was counted ten times or more. The chain carries TRBV30 and TRBJ2-7; D gene ambiguous. Deletions cut 8 bases from V and 12 bases from J, with 14 bases between. Germline CDR1 is GTSNPN and CDR2 is SVGIG (reference sequence). The CDR3 extends over 9 amino acids. The CDR3 DNA reads TGTGCCAATGGACCGGGTGGGTACTTC. Protein product: CANGPGGYF.

About this clonotype: It may be a read error: a sequence one base away is much more abundant. No conserved phenylalanine or tryptophan is present at the end of the CDR3, so a read error is the likely explanation. This rearrangement joins TRBV27 to TRBJ1-1; TRBD1 might be the D (6 bases). Germline V gene lookup returns CDR1 MNHEY and CDR2 SMNVEV (reference sequence). CDR3 length equals 13 residues. V lost 5 bases, J lost 3 bases, and 10 bases lay in between. The chain's CDR3 is CASSVGQDTEAFL. The CDR3 nucleotides are TGTGCCAGCAGTGTGGGACAAGACACTGAAGCTTTCCTT.

This chain uses TRBV7-9 with TRBJ2-1; the match to TRBD2 covers 8 bases. The J segment lost 6 bases and the V segment lost 6 bases, leaving 10 bases of the junction unmatched. This CDR3 has 15 residues. Per the germline V gene, CDR1 is SEHNR and CDR2 is FQNEAQ (reference sequence). The CDR3 loop reads CASSSGTSAPNEQFF. In DNA, the CDR3 is TGTGCCAGCAGTTCCGGGACTAGTGCCCCCAATGAGCAGTTCTTC.

This clonotype was seen at least ten times. The chain links TRBV3-1 to TRBJ2-7; D not certain. V dropped 1 base and J dropped 6 bases, with 7 bases sitting between them. Germline V lookup: CDR1 LGHDT, CDR2 YNNKEL (reference sequence). The CDR3 totals 12 residues. In DNA, the CDR3 is TGTGCCAGCAGCCAAGGCCGCGGCGAGCAGTACTTC. It yields the protein CASSQGRGEQYF.

At least ten counts were recorded for this clonotype. The rearrangement joins TRBV20-1 to TRBJ2-1, with TRBD2 as a possible D gene (6 bases). The CDR3 is 16 residues long. Germline CDR1 DFQATT, CDR2 SNEGSKA (reference sequence). Between the trimmed V and J ends, which lost 1 base and 0 bases, there was a span of 13 bases. The CDR3 DNA reads as TGCAGTGCTAGAGTGTCGGCGGGGAGCTCCTACAATGAGCAGTTCTTC. Amino acids: CSARVSAGSSYNEQFF.

Only a few counts were recorded for this clonotype. V is TRBV20-1 and J is TRBJ1-5; TRBD1 matches at 12 bases. This CDR3 has 14 residues. Per germline, CDR1 DFQATT and CDR2 SNEGSKA (reference sequence). Losses at the gene ends were 3 bases for V and 6 bases for J; bases not matched to a gene: 3. The CDR3 nucleotides read TGCAGTGCTAGGGGACAGGGGGCGGGTCAGCCCCAGCATTTT. Amino acid sequence: CSARGQGAGQPQHF.

Worth noting for this clonotype: A single base separates this from a much larger clone, so it may be a read error. This chain uses TRBV27 with TRBJ1-2, with D unresolved. V was shortened by 3 bases and J by 0 bases, with 8 bases between the two germline ends. The CDR3 runs 14 residues. The V gene's germline CDR1 is MNHEY and CDR2 SMNVEV (reference sequence). The CDR3 sequence: CASSFGGTNYGYTF. CDR3 nucleotides: TGTGCCAGCAGTTTCGGCGGGACTAACTATGGCTACACCTTC.

This chain joins TRBV7-2 and TRBJ1-5; no firm D call. This CDR3 is 13 amino acids long. Trimming took 2 bases from V and 6 from J, leaving 8 bases between them. The V gene's germline CDR1 is SGHTA and CDR2 FQGNSA. CDR3 protein: CASSLSTGQPQHF. The CDR3 DNA follows: TGTGCCAGCAGCTTATCAACGGGTCAGCCCCAGCATTTT.

This clonotype occurred many times. The V and J genes are TRBV12-3 or TRBV12-4 and TRBJ2-7; D may correspond to TRBD1 or TRBD2 (5 bases each). The CDR3 is made up of 15 amino acids. Trimming pared 3 bases from V and 6 bases from J, leaving 18 bases between. The CDR3 coding sequence is TGTGCCAGCAGTTTTGGGCCTGGGGGTATCGGCGAGCAGTACTTC. It codes for CASSFGPGGIGEQYF.

This clonotype showed up many times. The V call is TRBV28, the J call TRBJ1-5; D call uncertain. The germline CDR1 and CDR2 sequences are MDHEN and SYDVKM. Trimming took 6 bases from V and 2 from J, leaving 8 bases between them. The CDR3 is made up of 13 amino acids. The CDR3 DNA reads TGTGCCAGCAGAACAGAGGGCAATCAGCCCCAGCATTTT. Its protein product is CASRTEGNQPQHF.

The sample holds many counts of this clonotype. The chain links TRBV7-3 to TRBJ2-3; D is unclear. The CDR3 loop spans 13 amino acids. Germline lookup yields CDR1 SGHTA and CDR2 FQGTGA. V dropped 0 bases and J dropped 5 bases, with 6 bases sitting between them. CDR3 residues: CASSLTRRDTQYF. The CDR3 DNA is TGTGCCAGCAGCTTAACGCGGAGAGATACGCAGTATTTT.

The V gene is TRBV10-3, the J gene TRBJ1-2, with 9 bases matching TRBD1. Germline CDR1 is ENHRY and CDR2 is SYGVKD. This CDR3 comprises 16 residues. Trimming took 0 bases from V and 6 from J; bases not matched to a gene: 8. The CDR3 is CAISESRDRVKDGYTF. The CDR3, as DNA: TGTGCCATCAGTGAGTCAAGGGACAGGGTAAAGGATGGCTACACCTTC.

Of note for this clonotype: This may arise from a read error, as a much more abundant clone is one base away. The V call is TRBV7-6, the J call TRBJ2-2; a possible D gene is TRBD2 (5 bases). Germline V gene sequence: CDR1 SGHVS, CDR2 FNYEAQ. The CDR3 spans 16 residues. The CDR3 sequence: CASSPKVAENTGELLF. The CDR3 region has the DNA TGTGCCAGCAGCCCCAAGGTGGCGGAGAACACCGGGGAGCTGCTTTTT.

The chain combines TRBV10-3 with TRBJ2-5; perhaps TRBD1 as D (6 bases). Germline V gene sequence: CDR1 ENHRY, CDR2 SYGVKD. The CDR3 spans 13 residues. Trimming shortened V by 8 bases and J by 1 base, and 11 bases separated the two germline ends. In DNA, the CDR3 is TGTGCCATCCATTCGGACAGCCAAGAGACCCAGTACTTC. Amino acids: CAIHSDSQETQYF.

This clonotype has just a few counts. This chain uses TRBV25-1 with TRBJ2-2; D ambiguous. The CDR3 runs to 16 residues. V shed 3 bases and J shed 4 bases, with 15 bases lying between them. Germline assignment: CDR1 MGHDK and CDR2 SYGVNS. CDR3 region: CASSDTTGTSTGELFF. CDR3 nucleotide sequence: TGTGCCAGCAGTGACACGACCGGAACAAGCACCGGGGAGCTGTTTTTT.

This clonotype was counted ten times or more. The chain recombines TRBV2 with TRBJ2-1, with D possibly being TRBD2 (5 bases). This CDR3 comprises 16 residues. V dropped 4 bases and J dropped 6 bases, with 19 bases sitting between them. Germline CDR1 is SNHLY and CDR2 is FYNNEI. CDR3 amino acids: CASSVGQDSAFNEQFF. The CDR3 bases are TGTGCCAGCAGTGTCGGTCAGGACTCAGCGTTCAATGAGCAGTTCTTC.